A selection of T cell receptor beta chains follows, all from one sample in a study of neurological immune-mediated disorders. TCRdb reanalysed the 5' RACE reads using MiXCR and keeps one entry per CDR3 protein. The data show about 90,000 distinct CDR3 sequences, about 12% seen once. Specimen: PBMCs. These TCRs come from a female donor with HTLV-1-associated myelopathy (HAM/TSP). CDR3s include the opening cysteine and the closing phenylalanine or tryptophan. Fields, in order: V gene, clone size, D gene, CDR3 length, J gene, CDR3 DNA, CDR3 protein. The D gene is left open where the match is weak. Where a row states a size, it is once, few, many or the class of an expanded clone; other rows omit it.

v_gene: TRBV5-1; abundance: many; d_gene: -; len: 14; j_gene: TRBJ1-5; CDR3nt: TGCGCCAGCAGCAAAGACGGGGGGACACAGCCCCAGCATTTT; CDR3aa: CASSKDGGTQPQHF
v_gene: TRBV10-3; abundance: many; d_gene: TRBD1; len: 16; j_gene: TRBJ2-7; CDR3nt: TGTGCCATCAGCACAACCCGGACAGGGGGCACCTACGAGCAGTACTTC; CDR3aa: CAISTTRTGGTYEQYF
v_gene: TRBV27; abundance: many; d_gene: -; len: 15; j_gene: TRBJ2-1; CDR3nt: TGTGCCAGCAGTCCGGGATCGTCCCCCTACAATGAGCAGTTCTTC; CDR3aa: CASSPGSSPYNEQFF
v_gene: TRBV7-9; abundance: many; d_gene: -; len: 11; j_gene: TRBJ2-4; CDR3nt: TGTGCCACCAGGGGTCAAAACATTCAGTACTTC; CDR3aa: CATRGQNIQYF
v_gene: TRBV15; abundance: many; d_gene: -; len: 14; j_gene: TRBJ1-2; CDR3nt: TGTGCCACCAGCAGAGATCTCGGGGAGAGTGGCTACACCTTC; CDR3aa: CATSRDLGESGYTF
v_gene: TRBV5-1; abundance: few; d_gene: -; len: 16; j_gene: TRBJ2-3; CDR3nt: TGCGCCAGCAGCTATGGACCCACGCCCGGGACAGATACGCAGTATTTT; CDR3aa: CASSYGPTPGTDTQYF
v_gene: TRBV20-1; abundance: many; d_gene: -; len: 13; j_gene: TRBJ1-6; CDR3nt: TGCAGTGCTAGATTCAGGGCGAATTCACCCCTCCACTTT; CDR3aa: CSARFRANSPLHF
v_gene: TRBV5-1; abundance: many; d_gene: -; len: 13; j_gene: TRBJ2-5; CDR3nt: TGCGCCAGCAGCCCGGGTGGCCAAGAGACCCAGTACTTC; CDR3aa: CASSPGGQETQYF
v_gene: TRBV9; abundance: many; d_gene: -; len: 14; j_gene: TRBJ1-2; CDR3nt: TGTGCCAGCAGCGTAGATCTGGACCTAGGAGGCTACACCTTC; CDR3aa: CASSVDLDLGGYTF
v_gene: TRBV29-1; abundance: many; d_gene: TRBD1; len: 15; j_gene: TRBJ2-3; CDR3nt: TGCAGCGTTGCAGGACAGGGGGCCCCCACAGATACGCAGTATTTT; CDR3aa: CSVAGQGAPTDTQYF
v_gene: TRBV20-1; abundance: many; d_gene: -; len: 16; j_gene: TRBJ2-3; CDR3nt: TGCAGTGCTAGAGATAGAGGAAACAGGGGCACAGATACGCAGTATTTT; CDR3aa: CSARDRGNRGTDTQYF
v_gene: TRBV12-3/TRBV12-4; abundance: many; d_gene: TRBD2; len: 14; j_gene: TRBJ2-2; CDR3nt: TGTGCCTCTGGGGGGCTAGCGGGGGCCGGGGAGCTGTTTTTT; CDR3aa: CASGGLAGAGELFF
v_gene: TRBV28; abundance: many; d_gene: -; len: 13; j_gene: TRBJ2-7; CDR3nt: TGTGCCAGCAGTTTCGCAAGTCTTAGGGAGCAGTACTTC; CDR3aa: CASSFASLREQYF
v_gene: TRBV7-2; abundance: many; d_gene: TRBD2; len: 15; j_gene: TRBJ2-5; CDR3nt: TGTGCCAGCAGCTCCCGGACTAGCGGCGGGGAGACCCAGTACTTC; CDR3aa: CASSSRTSGGETQYF
v_gene: TRBV27; abundance: many; d_gene: -; len: 13; j_gene: TRBJ1-1; CDR3nt: TGTGCCAGCAGACCATTAAGGGACACTGAAGCTTTCTTT; CDR3aa: CASRPLRDTEAFF
v_gene: TRBV20-1; abundance: many; d_gene: TRBD1; len: 13; j_gene: TRBJ1-2; CDR3nt: TGCAGTGCTCAAGGGGGCATTAACTATGGCTACACCTTC; CDR3aa: CSAQGGINYGYTF
v_gene: TRBV9; abundance: -; d_gene: TRBD2; len: 17; j_gene: TRBJ2-3; CDR3nt: TGTGCCAGCAGCGGAGGCCGACTCTTTAGCGGGGGGGATCCGCAGTATTTT; CDR3aa: CASSGGRLFSGGDPQYF
v_gene: TRBV28; abundance: many; d_gene: -; len: 12; j_gene: TRBJ1-1; CDR3nt: TGTGCCAGCAGTTTTAGGAACACTGAAGCTTTCTTT; CDR3aa: CASSFRNTEAFF
v_gene: TRBV6-4; abundance: many; d_gene: -; len: 14; j_gene: TRBJ1-3; CDR3nt: TGTGCCAGCAGTGACGTGGGGGCCGGAAACACCATATATTTT; CDR3aa: CASSDVGAGNTIYF
v_gene: TRBV10-3; abundance: many; d_gene: -; len: 12; j_gene: TRBJ2-3; CDR3nt: TGTGCCATCAGAGGGGGGGCTGATACGCAGTATTTT; CDR3aa: CAIRGGADTQYF
v_gene: TRBV25-1; abundance: many; d_gene: -; len: 13; j_gene: TRBJ1-6; CDR3nt: TGTGCCAGCACCGGACCATATAATTCACCCCTCCACTTT; CDR3aa: CASTGPYNSPLHF
v_gene: TRBV15; abundance: many; d_gene: -; len: 15; j_gene: TRBJ2-1; CDR3nt: TGTGCCACCAGCAGAGGTGGGGGGGCGGAGAATGAGCAGTTCTTC; CDR3aa: CATSRGGGAENEQFF
v_gene: TRBV29-1; abundance: many; d_gene: -; len: 13; j_gene: TRBJ2-1; CDR3nt: TGCAGCGTAATGGGGAGCTCCTACAATGAGCAGTTCTTC; CDR3aa: CSVMGSSYNEQFF
v_gene: TRBV7-7; abundance: few; d_gene: -; len: 13; j_gene: TRBJ2-1; CDR3nt: TGTGCCAGCAGCCCCACTTCCTACAATGAGCAGTTCTTC; CDR3aa: CASSPTSYNEQFF
v_gene: TRBV12-3/TRBV12-4; abundance: many; d_gene: -; len: 13; j_gene: TRBJ1-4; CDR3nt: TGTGCCAGCAGTGTGGGGACTTGGGAAAAACTGTTTTTT; CDR3aa: CASSVGTWEKLFF
v_gene: TRBV3-1; abundance: few; d_gene: -; len: 17; j_gene: TRBJ2-4; CDR3nt: TGTGCCAGCAGCCACCGTAGGGGGGATCTGGCCAAAAACATTCAGTACTTC; CDR3aa: CASSHRRGDLAKNIQYF
v_gene: TRBV4-1; abundance: many; d_gene: TRBD1; len: 16; j_gene: TRBJ2-1; CDR3nt: TGCGCCAGCAGCCAACTACCGGGACAGGAGTACAATGAGCAGTTCTTC; CDR3aa: CASSQLPGQEYNEQFF
v_gene: TRBV5-1; abundance: many; d_gene: TRBD1; len: 17; j_gene: TRBJ2-4; CDR3nt: TGCGCCAGCAGGCGAACAACAGGGGACCAAGCCAAAAACATTCAGTACTTC; CDR3aa: CASRRTTGDQAKNIQYF